These 9 T cell receptor beta chains share one sample of origin, sequenced in a study of beta chain features in type 1 diabetes (dated 2018 in TCRdb). Library creation used the immunoSEQ multiplex PCR assay. All of the isolated RNA was reverse transcribed with the High Capacity cDNA Reverse Transcription Kit, so expressed TCRB transcripts were sequenced. TCRdb limited this immuneACCESS table to in-frame rearrangements with V and J called. A share of clones is missing; checked studies link under half to unresolved V genes, and the rest is unexplained. The sample table contains under 300,000 clones; only one count was recorded for about 26% of them. Approximately 4% of the sample belongs to the ten largest clones. Sequenced material: central memory CD4+ T cells from blood. The receptors were gathered from a man younger than 45 in good health.

As concerns this clone: Other nucleotide sequences from this sample produce the same CDR3. V is TRBV5-1 and J is TRBJ2-3; D perhaps matches TRBD2 (6 bases). The ends were cut back, 1 base at V and 2 bases at J, with 8 bases in the middle. Germline V gives CDR1 SGHRS, CDR2 YFSETQ. CDR3 size: 14 residues. CDR3 sequence reads: CASSLRDSTDTQYF. In DNA form, the CDR3 reads TGCGCCAGCAGCTTGCGGGACTCCACAGATACGCAGTATTTT.

This clone has at least ten counts. The same CDR3 arises from other DNA sequences in this sample as well. This chain connects TRBV30 to TRBJ2-1; the D is unclear. The CDR3 is made up of 12 amino acids. Trimming took 0 bases from V and 5 from J, leaving 5 bases between them. Germline lookup yields CDR1 GTSNPN and CDR2 SVGIG (reference sequence). The CDR3 DNA sequence: TGTGCCTGGAGTGTAATCCACAATGAGCAGTTCTTC. It specifies CAWSVIHNEQFF.

The rearrangement links TRBV6-1 to TRBJ1-2; 7 nucleotides align to TRBD1. The germline CDR1 and CDR2 sequences are MNHNS and SASEGT. Losses at the gene ends were 2 bases for V and 6 bases for J; bases not matched to a gene: 9. The CDR3 runs to 15 residues. The CDR3 nucleotides are TGTGCCAGCAGTGAACGGGCAGGGGGTAGTGATGGCTACACCTTC. This encodes CASSERAGGSDGYTF.

CDR3 sequence (DNA): TGTGCCAGCAGCAGAACTAGCGGGATGGTGGGTAATGAGCAGTTCTTC. This gives the protein CASSRTSGMVGNEQFF. This chain connects TRBV11-3 to TRBJ2-1; 10 bases fit TRBD2. CDR3 size: 16 residues. Germline lookup yields CDR1 SGHNT and CDR2 YENEEA. The junction had 11 bases not matched to a gene; V was cut back by 5 bases and J by 7 bases.

The gene calls are TRBV7-9 and TRBJ2-1, with a tentative D call TRBD2 (5 bases). The length of the CDR3 is 12 residues. Germline V gene data show CDR1 as SEHNR and CDR2 as FQNEAQ (reference sequence). V was shortened by 5 bases and J by 6 bases, with 8 bases between the two germline ends. The CDR3: CASSQEGNEQFF. The CDR3 DNA follows: TGTGCCAGCAGCCAAGAGGGCAATGAGCAGTTCTTC.

This clone has only a few counts. CDR3 loop: CASNGNSNEQFF. CDR3 nucleotide sequence: TGTGCCAGCAATGGTAATAGCAATGAGCAGTTCTTC. The genes are TRBV2 and TRBJ2-1, with D uncertain. The germline V gene has CDR1 SNHLY and CDR2 FYNNEI. The CDR3 is made up of 12 amino acids. V lost 7 bases and J 6 bases, leaving 10 bases between the germline ends. Full variable domain (outside the CDR3, taken from reference TRBV2 and TRBJ2-1): EPEVTQTPSHQVTQMGQEVILRCVPISNHLYFYWYRQILGQKVEFLVSFYNNEISEKSEIFDDQFSVERPDGSNFTLKIRSTKLEDSAMYFCASNGNSNEQFFGPGTRLTVL.

The J gene is TRBJ2-4, the V gene TRBV5-1; TRBD2 is a possible D gene (5 bases). From germline, CDR1 is SGHRS and CDR2 YFSETQ. There are 15 residues in the CDR3. The V end was cut by 0 bases, the J end by 11 bases, with 18 bases between. The CDR3 loop reads CASSLDAGASWVQYF. The CDR3 DNA is TGCGCCAGCAGCTTGGATGCGGGCGCGAGCTGGGTTCAGTACTTC.

This rearrangement joins TRBV2 to TRBJ2-6; D tentatively reads TRBD1 or TRBD2 (5 bases each). Germline V gene sequence: CDR1 SNHLY, CDR2 FYNNEI. The CDR3 has 15 residues. With 7 bases removed from V and 0 bases from J, the gap between germline ends came to 10 bases. This CDR3 is CASKRTFSGANVLTF. As DNA, the CDR3 is TGTGCCAGCAAGCGGACATTCTCTGGGGCCAACGTCCTGACTTTC.

This clone appeared many times. The chain couples TRBV10-3 to TRBJ2-1; 13 nucleotides agree with TRBD2. The germline gives CDR1 ENHRY, CDR2 SYGVKD. The CDR3 has 17 residues. V lost 0 bases and J lost 6; bases outside the gene matches: 5. CDR3 bases: TGTGCCATCAGTGAGTCATGGGGACTAGCGGGACCCAATGAGCAGTTCTTC. This codes for CAISESWGLAGPNEQFF.